Presented here are 19 T cell receptor beta chains from one specimen sequenced in a study of tumor-infiltrating lymphocytes in primary liver carcinoma. TCR beta cDNA came from approximately 490 ng total RNA, primed with a constant-region primer. Three-round nested multiplex PCR performed with slightly modified ARM-PCR produced the TCR beta libraries. Researchers ran the first two PCR rounds for approximately 9 cycles each with TRBV1-TRBV30 forward primers and a C-beta reverse primer. TCRdb used MiXCR to reprocess the multiplex PCR reads, holding one entry per CDR3 protein. The repertoire holds about 320,000 distinct CDR3 sequences, with about 62% as singletons. The blood RNA (from unsorted whole blood) was obtained, and germline DNA was also extracted. The sample taken for sequencing was peripheral blood. Receptor source: a man aged 35 to 55 with primary liver carcinoma and hepatitis B virus infection.

As to this clonotype: Being one base from a much bigger clone, this may be a read error. The J gene is TRBJ1-6, the V gene TRBV6-1; D possibly corresponds to TRBD1 (5 bases). The CDR3 loop spans 15 amino acids. Germline V gene sequence: CDR1 MNHNS, CDR2 SASEGT. The CDR3 DNA is TGTGTCAGCAAGATGATCCTTGAGGGGAATTCACCCCTCCACTTT. Encoded protein: CVSKMILEGNSPLHF.

This clonotype was found a few times. The junction departs from germline at one end; a sequencing error may be responsible. The rearrangement uses TRBV4-1 and TRBJ2-1, with D uncertain. Germline V gives CDR1 MGHRA, CDR2 YSYEKL. The CDR3 totals 14 residues. CDR3 amino acids: CASSLGPQNNEQLF. The CDR3 nucleotides read TGCGCCAGCAGTCTCGGGCCTCAAAACAATGAGCAGCTCTTC.

A note on this clonotype: A junction end diverges from the germline sequence, so it may reflect a read error. The chain uses TRBV10-3 and TRBJ2-2, with TRBD2 matching 7 bases. This CDR3 has 15 residues. Germline CDR1 reads ENHRY; CDR2 reads SYGVKD. This chain's CDR3 is CAISESREYPGEPSF. Here the CDR3 DNA reads TGTGCCATCAGTGAGTCGCGGGAGTATCCCGGGGAGCCGTCTTTT.

This clonotype was seen many times. J is TRBJ2-1 and V is TRBV29-1, with D unclear. In germline, CDR1 is SQVTM, CDR2 ANQGSEA. Trimming pared 7 bases from V and 6 bases from J, leaving 7 bases between. This CDR3 is 10 amino acids long. Here the CDR3 DNA reads TGCAGCGCAGGAGCCAATGAGCAGTTCTTC. Amino acid sequence: CSAGANEQFF.

Concerning this clonotype: At one boundary the junction diverges from the germline segment, which might be a read error. V gene TRBV6-6 combines with J gene TRBJ2-1; 7 nucleotides line up with TRBD2. Germline CDR1 is MNHNY and CDR2 is SVGAGI (reference sequence). The CDR3 is 15 residues long. The CDR3 protein is CASTYAGDGYNEKFF. CDR3 coding DNA: TGTGCCAGCACTTACGCGGGAGACGGGTACAATGAGAAGTTCTTC.

The chain has TRBV7-2 and TRBJ2-7; maybe TRBD1 (6 bases). The CDR3 is made up of 14 amino acids. Between the trimmed V and J ends, which lost 1 base and 5 bases, there was a span of 12 bases. The germline V gene encodes CDR1 SGHTA and CDR2 FQGNSA. CDR3 nucleotide sequence: TGTGCCAGCAGCTTAGTTCAGGGGAAGAACGAGCAGTACTTC. This translates into CASSLVQGKNEQYF. Filled out from reference TRBV7-2 and TRBJ2-7, the complete variable domain reads GAGVSQSPSNKVTEKGKDVELRCDPISGHTALYWYRQSLGQGLEFLIYFQGNSAPDKSGLPSDRFSAERTGGSVSTLTIQRTQQEDSAVYLCASSLVQGKNEQYFGPGTRLTVT.

This clonotype was picked up one time. A read error may account for a junction end that differs from germline. This sequence joins TRBV6-6 and TRBJ2-5, with D perhaps being TRBD1 or TRBD2 (5 bases each). CDR3 size: 16 residues. From germline, CDR1 is MNHNY and CDR2 SVGAGI (reference sequence). The CDR3 here is CASRPRDDSSGETHYF. Here the CDR3 DNA reads TGTGCCAGCAGACCAAGGGACGATTCCTCCGGGGAGACCCACTACTTC.

About this clonotype itself: A read error may produce the germline difference seen at one junction end. The rearrangement uses TRBV28 and TRBJ2-7; D is perhaps TRBD1 (6 bases). The germline V gene has CDR1 MDHEN and CDR2 SYDVKM. The CDR3 spans 15 residues. In nucleotides, the CDR3 is TGTGCCAGCACCCCCGGAGTACAGGGCACCTATGAGCAGTACTTC. Its translation: CASTPGVQGTYEQYF.

In this sample, this clonotype turned up many times. The CDR3, as DNA: TGTGCCAGCAGTTACGGACAGGGGGACGGTCAGCCCCAGCATTTT. It yields the protein CASSYGQGDGQPQHF. The chain combines TRBV6-6 with TRBJ1-5; 10 nucleotides line up with TRBD1. CDR1 is MNHNY and CDR2 is SVGAGI in the germline V gene (reference sequence). After removal of 2 bases from V and 6 bases from J, the junction contained 4 bases not matched to a gene. This CDR3 has 15 amino acids.

Of note for this clonotype: This could be a read error, since a much larger clone is one nucleotide away. This sequence joins TRBV6-2 or TRBV6-3 and TRBJ2-1; no firm D call. There are 15 residues in the CDR3. The V gene's germline CDR1 is MNHEY and CDR2 SVGEGT. This CDR3 reads CARSYPGIFYNEQFF. Written as DNA, the CDR3 is TGTGCCAGAAGTTACCCGGGCATCTTCTACAATGAGCAGTTCTTC.

Note on this clonotype: This sequence may be a read error, since a much larger clone differs from it by one base. This chain joins TRBV6-2 or TRBV6-3 and TRBJ2-7; 7 nucleotides agree with TRBD1. The CDR3 loop spans 18 amino acids. From germline, CDR1 is MNHEY and CDR2 SVGEGT. J lost 0 bases, V lost 2 bases, and 13 bases had no gene match. The CDR3 DNA reads TGTGCCAGCAGTTACCCGATCGGTAGGGGGCGGATCTCCTACGAGCAGTACTTC. Translation gives CASSYPIGRGRISYEQYF.

For this clonotype: The junction shows a germline mismatch at one end, possibly a read error. V usage is TRBV5-4 and J usage is TRBJ1-1, with D perhaps matching TRBD1 (5 bases). The CDR3 spans 17 residues. Germline-derived CDR1 and CDR2 are SGHNT and YYREEE (reference sequence). In DNA form, the CDR3 reads TGTGCCGGCAGCTATCCGGGACGGGGGACGCCGAACACTGAAGCTTTCTTT. It specifies CAGSYPGRGTPNTEAFF.

About this clonotype: It may be a read error: a sequence one base away is much more abundant. The rearrangement uses TRBV6-1 and TRBJ2-5; 7 nucleotides match TRBD2. V dropped 10 bases and J dropped 1; count of bases not matched to a gene: 21. The V gene's germline CDR1 is MNHNS and CDR2 SASEGT. The CDR3 covers 18 residues. In DNA form, the CDR3 reads TGTGCCAACAGGAAGGATATCAGGCGGGGCGGGAGCCAAGAGACCCAGTACTTC. This translates into CANRKDIRRGGSQETQYF.

The chain recombines TRBV6-5 with TRBJ2-3; 8 bases agree with TRBD2. After removal of 0 bases from V and 2 bases from J, the junction contained 4 bases not matched to a gene. The CDR3 is 16 residues long. CDR1 MNHEY and CDR2 SVGAGI come from the germline V gene. The CDR3 bases are TGTGCCAGCAGTTACTCGGGCGGGAGGACCACAGATACGCAGTATTTT. Protein: CASSYSGGRTTDTQYF.

This clonotype has at least ten counts. The conserved closing phenylalanine or tryptophan is absent in this CDR3, likely reflecting a read error. The DNA is left out, because the CDR3 cannot be placed on it with certainty; the CDR3 is given as TCRdb lists it. The chain links TRBV6-2 or TRBV6-3 to TRBJ2-3; the table's D call, TRBD2, has no DNA check behind it. The CDR3 has 11 residues if both end residues are counted. Germline V CDR1 and CDR2: MNHEY, SVGEGT. The CDR3 here is CASSWNSGVLG.

Of note for this clonotype: This may be a read error, as it is one base from a much larger clone. The V and J genes are TRBV12-3 or TRBV12-4 and TRBJ2-6, with D maybe TRBD1 (5 bases). The CDR3 spans 15 residues. For the CDR3, the DNA is TGTGCCAGCAGCCGCCTTGGCGGTGGGGCCAACGCCCTGACTTTC. Its protein is CASSRLGGGANALTF.

The V gene is TRBV9, the J gene TRBJ2-1; D uncertain. This CDR3 is built from 14 residues. Germline V CDR1 and CDR2: SGDLS, YYNGEE. Trimming cost V 4 bases and J 8 bases, with 16 bases left between them. The CDR3: CASSPTGRRDEQFF. In DNA, the CDR3 is TGTGCCAGCAGCCCGACGGGCCGTCGCGATGAGCAGTTCTTC. The whole variable domain, remainder taken from reference TRBV9 and TRBJ2-1, is DSGVTQTPKHLITATGQRVTLRCSPRSGDLSVYWYQQSLDQGLQFLIQYYNGEERAKGNILERFSAQQFPDLHSELNLSSLELGDSALYFCASSPTGRRDEQFFGPGTRLTVL.

This clonotype occurred once. Since the CDR3 does not end with the conserved phenylalanine or tryptophan, this likely comes from a read error. The chain uses TRBV29-1 and TRBJ2-4; the match to TRBD1 covers 8 bases. Trimming cost V 1 base and J 5 bases; bases outside gene matches: 1. Germline V gives CDR1 SQVTM, CDR2 ANQGSEA. This CDR3 has 13 residues. In DNA form, the CDR3 reads TGCAGCGTTGAAGCGGACAGGGAAAACATTCAGTACGTC. Its translation: CSVEADRENIQYV.

As concerns this clonotype: Germline and junction disagree at one end, which may indicate a read error. V gene TRBV5-1 combines with J gene TRBJ1-4; unclear D gene. Germline V gene data show CDR1 as SGHRS and CDR2 as YFSETQ. The CDR3 sequence is 13 residues long. CDR3 in amino acids: CASRRETNGKLFF. The CDR3 DNA reads as TGCGCCAGCAGGAGGGAAACTAATGGAAAACTCTTTTTT.